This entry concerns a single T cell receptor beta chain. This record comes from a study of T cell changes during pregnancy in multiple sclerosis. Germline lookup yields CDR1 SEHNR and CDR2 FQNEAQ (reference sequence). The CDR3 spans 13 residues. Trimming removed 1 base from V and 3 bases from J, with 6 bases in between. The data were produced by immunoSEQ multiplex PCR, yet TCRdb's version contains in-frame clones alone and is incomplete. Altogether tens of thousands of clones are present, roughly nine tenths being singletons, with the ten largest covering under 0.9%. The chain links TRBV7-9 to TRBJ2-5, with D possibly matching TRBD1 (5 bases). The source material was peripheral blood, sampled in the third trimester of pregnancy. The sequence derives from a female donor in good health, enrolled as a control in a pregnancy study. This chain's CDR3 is CASSLVGEETQYF. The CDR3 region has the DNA TGTGCCAGCAGCTTAGTAGGGGAAGAGACCCAGTACTTC. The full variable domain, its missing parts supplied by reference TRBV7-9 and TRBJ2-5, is DTGVSQNPRHKITKRGQNVTFRCDPISEHNRLYWYRQTLGQGPEFLTYFQNEAQLEKSRLLSDRFSAERPKGSFSTLEIQRTEQGDSAMYLCASSLVGEETQYFGPGTRLLVL.